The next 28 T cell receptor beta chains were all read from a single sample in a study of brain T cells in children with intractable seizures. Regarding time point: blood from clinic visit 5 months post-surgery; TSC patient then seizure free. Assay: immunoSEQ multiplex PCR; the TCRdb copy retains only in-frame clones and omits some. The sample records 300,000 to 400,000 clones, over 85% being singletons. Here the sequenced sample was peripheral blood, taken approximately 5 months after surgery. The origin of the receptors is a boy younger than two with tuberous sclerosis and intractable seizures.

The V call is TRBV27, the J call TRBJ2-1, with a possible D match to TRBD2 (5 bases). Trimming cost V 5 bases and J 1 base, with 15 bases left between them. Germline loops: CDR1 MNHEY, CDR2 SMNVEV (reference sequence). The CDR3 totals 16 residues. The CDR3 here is CASSGQTIPSYNEQFF. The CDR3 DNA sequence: TGTGCCAGCAGTGGGCAGACTATACCTTCCTACAATGAGCAGTTCTTC.

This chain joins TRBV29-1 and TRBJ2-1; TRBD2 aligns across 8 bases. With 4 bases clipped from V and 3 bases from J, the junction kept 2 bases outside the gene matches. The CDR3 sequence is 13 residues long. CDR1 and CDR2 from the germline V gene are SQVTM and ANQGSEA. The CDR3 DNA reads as TGCAGCGTTGTACGGGGGGGCTACAATGAGCAGTTCTTC. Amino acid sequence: CSVVRGGYNEQFF.

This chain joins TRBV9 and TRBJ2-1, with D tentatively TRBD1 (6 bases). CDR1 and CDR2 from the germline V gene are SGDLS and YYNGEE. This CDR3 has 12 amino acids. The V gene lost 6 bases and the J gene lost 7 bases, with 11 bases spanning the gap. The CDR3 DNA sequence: TGTGCCAGCACCGCAGGGGCAAATGAGCAGTTCTTC. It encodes CASTAGANEQFF. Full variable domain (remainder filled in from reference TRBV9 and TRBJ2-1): DSGVTQTPKHLITATGQRVTLRCSPRSGDLSVYWYQQSLDQGLQFLIQYYNGEERAKGNILERFSAQQFPDLHSELNLSSLELGDSALYFCASTAGANEQFFGPGTRLTVL.

CDR3: CASSLEGTGVSPLHF. CDR3 DNA sequence: TGCGCCAGCAGCTTGGAAGGGACAGGGGTTTCACCCCTCCACTTT. The chain carries TRBV5-1 and TRBJ1-6, with TRBD1 matching 10 bases. The CDR3 is made up of 15 amino acids. Per germline, CDR1 SGHRS and CDR2 YFSETQ. V gave up 0 bases and J gave up 9 bases; unmatched junction bases: 3.

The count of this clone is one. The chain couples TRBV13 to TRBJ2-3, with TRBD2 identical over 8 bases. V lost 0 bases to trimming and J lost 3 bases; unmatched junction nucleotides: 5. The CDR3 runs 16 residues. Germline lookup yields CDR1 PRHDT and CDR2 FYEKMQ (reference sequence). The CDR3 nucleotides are TGTGCCAGCAGCTTAGGCCCGGGGGGGGCAACAGATACGCAGTATTTT. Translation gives CASSLGPGGATDTQYF. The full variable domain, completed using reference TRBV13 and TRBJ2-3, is AAGVIQSPRHLIKEKRETATLKCYPIPRHDTVYWYQQGPGQDPQFLISFYEKMQSDKGSIPDRFSAQQFSDYHSELNMSSLELGDSALYFCASSLGPGGATDTQYFGPGTRLTVL.

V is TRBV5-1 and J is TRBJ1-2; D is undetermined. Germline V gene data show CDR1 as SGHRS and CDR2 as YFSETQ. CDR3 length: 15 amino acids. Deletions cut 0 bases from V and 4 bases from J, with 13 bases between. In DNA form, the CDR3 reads TGCGCCAGCAGCTTGGCCAAGGTCCCCTCCTATGGCTACACCTTC. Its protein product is CASSLAKVPSYGYTF. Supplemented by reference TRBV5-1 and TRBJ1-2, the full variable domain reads KAGVTQTPRYLIKTRGQQVTLSCSPISGHRSVSWYQQTPGQGLQFLFEYFSETQRNKGNFPGRFSGRQFSNSRSEMNVSTLELGDSALYLCASSLAKVPSYGYTFGSGTRLTVV.

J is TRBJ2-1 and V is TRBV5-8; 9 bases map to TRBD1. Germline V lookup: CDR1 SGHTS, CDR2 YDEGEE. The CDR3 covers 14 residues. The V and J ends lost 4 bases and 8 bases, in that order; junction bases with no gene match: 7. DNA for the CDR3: TGTGCCAGCAGCCCAGGACAGGGGAAGGATGAGCAGTTCTTC. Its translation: CASSPGQGKDEQFF.

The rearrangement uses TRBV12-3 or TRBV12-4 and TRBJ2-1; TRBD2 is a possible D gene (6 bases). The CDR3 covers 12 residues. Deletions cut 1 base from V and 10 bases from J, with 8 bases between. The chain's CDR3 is CASSLEGLEQFF. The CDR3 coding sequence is TGTGCCAGCAGTTTAGAGGGACTGGAGCAGTTCTTC.

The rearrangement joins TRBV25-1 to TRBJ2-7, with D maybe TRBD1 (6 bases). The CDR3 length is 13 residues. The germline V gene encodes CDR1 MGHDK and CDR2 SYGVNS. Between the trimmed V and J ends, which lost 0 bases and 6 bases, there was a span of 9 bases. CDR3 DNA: TGTGCCAGCAGTGAATACCAGGGGTTCGAGCAGTACTTC. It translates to CASSEYQGFEQYF.

CDR3 loop: CAYRDRAGNQPQHF. The CDR3, as DNA: TGTGCCTACCGAGACAGGGCGGGCAATCAGCCCCAGCATTTT. J is TRBJ1-5 and V is TRBV30; 7 bases are shared with TRBD1. CDR3 length equals 14 residues. Germline CDR1 GTSNPN, CDR2 SVGIG (reference sequence). J gave up 2 bases and V 7 bases, and 8 bases lay outside the gene matches.

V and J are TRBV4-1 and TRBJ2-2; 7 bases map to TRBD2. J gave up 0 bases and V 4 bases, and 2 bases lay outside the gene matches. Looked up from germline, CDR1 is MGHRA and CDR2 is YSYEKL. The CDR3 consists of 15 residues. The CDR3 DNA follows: TGCGCCAGCAGCCTTCGGGGGGCGAACACCGGGGAGCTGTTTTTT. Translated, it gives CASSLRGANTGELFF.

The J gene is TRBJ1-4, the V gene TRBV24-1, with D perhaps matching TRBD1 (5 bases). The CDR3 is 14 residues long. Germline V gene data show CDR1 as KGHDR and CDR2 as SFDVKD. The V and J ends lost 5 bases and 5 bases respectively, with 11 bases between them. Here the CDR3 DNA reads TGTGCCACCAGTGGGGGACCGATCAATGAAAAACTGTTTTTT. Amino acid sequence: CATSGGPINEKLFF.

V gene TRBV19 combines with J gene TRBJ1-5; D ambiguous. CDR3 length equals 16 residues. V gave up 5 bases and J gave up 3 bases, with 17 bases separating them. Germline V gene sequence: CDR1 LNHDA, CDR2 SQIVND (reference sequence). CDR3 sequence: CASSPQTGSPNQPQHF. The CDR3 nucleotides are TGTGCCAGTAGTCCGCAGACGGGTAGTCCCAATCAGCCCCAGCATTTT.

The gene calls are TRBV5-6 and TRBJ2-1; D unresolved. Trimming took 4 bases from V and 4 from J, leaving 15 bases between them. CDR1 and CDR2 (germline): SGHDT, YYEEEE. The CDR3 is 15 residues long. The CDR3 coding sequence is TGTGCCAGCAGCCCAGTAGGCGGACCATACAATGAGCAGTTCTTC. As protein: CASSPVGGPYNEQFF. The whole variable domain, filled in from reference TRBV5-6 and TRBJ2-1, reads DAGVTQSPTHLIKTRGQQVTLRCSPKSGHDTVSWYQQALGQGPQFIFQYYEEEERQRGNFPDRFSGHQFPNYSSELNVNALLLGDSALYLCASSPVGGPYNEQFFGPGTRLTVL.

CDR3 sequence: CASSYQDRTVPAFF. In nucleotides, the CDR3 is TGTGCCAGCAGTTACCAAGATCGGACAGTCCCAGCTTTCTTT. J is TRBJ1-1 and V is TRBV6-5; D perhaps matches TRBD1 (6 bases). Between the trimmed V and J ends, which lost 2 bases and 10 bases, there was a span of 17 bases. From germline, CDR1 is MNHEY and CDR2 SVGAGI. This CDR3 contains 14 residues.

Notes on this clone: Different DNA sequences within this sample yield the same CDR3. DNA of the CDR3: TGCGCCAGCAGCTTGGGCGGGAACACTGAAGCTTTCTTT. It codes for CASSLGGNTEAFF. This sequence joins TRBV5-1 and TRBJ1-1, with D hard to call. V was shortened by 0 bases and J by 1 base, with 4 bases between the two germline ends. Germline CDR1 SGHRS, CDR2 YFSETQ. The CDR3 totals 13 residues.

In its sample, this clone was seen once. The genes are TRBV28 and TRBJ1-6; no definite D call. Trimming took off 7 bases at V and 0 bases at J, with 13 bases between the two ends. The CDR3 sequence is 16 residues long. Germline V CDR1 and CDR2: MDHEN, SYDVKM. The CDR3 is CASIRHLSSYNSPLHF. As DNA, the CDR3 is TGTGCCAGCATACGCCACCTTAGCTCCTATAATTCACCCCTCCACTTT.

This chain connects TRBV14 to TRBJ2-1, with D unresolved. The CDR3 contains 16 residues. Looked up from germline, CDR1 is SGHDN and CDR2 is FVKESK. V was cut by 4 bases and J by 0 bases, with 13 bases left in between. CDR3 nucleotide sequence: TGTGCCAGCAGCCCTAGTGGTCTACTCTCCTACAATGAGCAGTTCTTC. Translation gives CASSPSGLLSYNEQFF.

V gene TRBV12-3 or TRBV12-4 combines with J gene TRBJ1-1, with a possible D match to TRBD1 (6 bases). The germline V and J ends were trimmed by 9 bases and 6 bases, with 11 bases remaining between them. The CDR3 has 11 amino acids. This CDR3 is CASKKGAEAFF. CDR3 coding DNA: TGTGCCAGTAAGAAGGGGGCTGAAGCTTTCTTT.

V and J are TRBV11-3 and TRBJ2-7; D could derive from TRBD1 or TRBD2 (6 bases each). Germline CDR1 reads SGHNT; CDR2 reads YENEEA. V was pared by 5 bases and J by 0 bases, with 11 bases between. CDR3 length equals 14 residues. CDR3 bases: TGTGCCAGCAGCCGAGGGGGGAGCTCCTACGAGCAGTACTTC. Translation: CASSRGGSSYEQYF.

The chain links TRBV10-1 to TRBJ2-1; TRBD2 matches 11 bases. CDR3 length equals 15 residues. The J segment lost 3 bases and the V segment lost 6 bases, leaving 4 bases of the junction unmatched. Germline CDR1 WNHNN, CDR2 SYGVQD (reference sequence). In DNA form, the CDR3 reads TGCGCCAGCAGGAGGGGGACTAGCGGCTACAATGAGCAGTTCTTC. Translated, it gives CASRRGTSGYNEQFF.

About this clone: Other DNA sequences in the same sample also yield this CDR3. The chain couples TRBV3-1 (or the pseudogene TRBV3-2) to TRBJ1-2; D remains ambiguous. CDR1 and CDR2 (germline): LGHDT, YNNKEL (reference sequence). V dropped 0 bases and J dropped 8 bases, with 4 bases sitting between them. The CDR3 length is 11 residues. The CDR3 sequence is CASSQDRGYTF. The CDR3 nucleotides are TGTGCCAGCAGCCAAGACCGGGGCTACACCTTC.

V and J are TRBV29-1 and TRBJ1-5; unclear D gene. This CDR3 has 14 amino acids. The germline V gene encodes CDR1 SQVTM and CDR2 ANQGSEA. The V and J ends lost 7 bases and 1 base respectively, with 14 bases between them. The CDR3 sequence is CSAANHPSNQPQHF. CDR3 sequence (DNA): TGCAGCGCTGCAAATCACCCCAGCAATCAGCCCCAGCATTTT.

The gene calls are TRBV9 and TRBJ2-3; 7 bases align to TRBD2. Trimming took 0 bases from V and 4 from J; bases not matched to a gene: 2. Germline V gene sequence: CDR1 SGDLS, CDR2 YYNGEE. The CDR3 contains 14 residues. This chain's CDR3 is CASSVAGGSDTQYF. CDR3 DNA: TGTGCCAGCAGCGTAGCGGGGGGTTCAGATACGCAGTATTTT.

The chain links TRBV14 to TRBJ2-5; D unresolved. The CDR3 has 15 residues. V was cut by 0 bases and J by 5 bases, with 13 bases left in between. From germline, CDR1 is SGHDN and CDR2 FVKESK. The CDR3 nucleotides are TGTGCCAGCAGCCAAGAGTCCCTTTATAGTGAGACCCAGTACTTC. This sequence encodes CASSQESLYSETQYF.

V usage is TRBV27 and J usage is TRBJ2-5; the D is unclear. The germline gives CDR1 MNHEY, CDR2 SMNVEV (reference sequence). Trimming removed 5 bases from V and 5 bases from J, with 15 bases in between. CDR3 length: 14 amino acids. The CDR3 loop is CASSPGAFKETQYF. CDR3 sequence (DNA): TGTGCCAGCAGTCCTGGCGCCTTTAAGGAGACCCAGTACTTC.

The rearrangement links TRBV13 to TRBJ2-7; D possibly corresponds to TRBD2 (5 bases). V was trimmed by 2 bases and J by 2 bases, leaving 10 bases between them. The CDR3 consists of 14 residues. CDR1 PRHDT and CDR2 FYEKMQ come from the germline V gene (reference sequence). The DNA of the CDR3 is TGTGCCAGCAGCTTATCTGCTAGCACCTACGAGCAGTACTTC. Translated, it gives CASSLSASTYEQYF.

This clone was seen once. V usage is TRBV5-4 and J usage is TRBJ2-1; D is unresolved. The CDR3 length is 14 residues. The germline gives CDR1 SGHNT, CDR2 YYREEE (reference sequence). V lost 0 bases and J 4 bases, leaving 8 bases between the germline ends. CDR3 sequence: CASSLERPYNEQFF. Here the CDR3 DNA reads TGTGCCAGCAGCTTGGAACGTCCTTACAATGAGCAGTTCTTC.